This entry lists 16 T cell receptor beta chains sequenced from one sample in a study of T cell responses to AZD1222 COVID-19 vaccine listed by TCRdb under 2021. The library was produced with the immunoSEQ multiplex PCR assay. Not all clones reach the TCRdb copy of this immuneACCESS table, which keeps in-frame sequences only. Checked studies attribute under half of the gap to unresolved V genes and leave the rest unexplained. The sample table records under 150,000 clones; about 81% of these occur just once. The ten top clones hold about 4% of the sample. In the paper's terms, the time point label means: baseline before first vaccination. The treatment or condition label of this sample denotes: meningococcal conjugate vaccine given as trial control. The sample consisted of peripheral blood, taken on day 0 of MenACWY control vaccination. These receptors were obtained from an adult in good health.

The rearrangement uses TRBV5-4 and TRBJ2-3, with 13 bases lining up with TRBD2. J gave up 2 bases and V 3 bases, and 6 bases lay outside the gene matches. Germline-derived CDR1 and CDR2 are SGHNT and YYREEE (reference sequence). The CDR3 is 17 amino acids. The CDR3, as DNA: TGTGCCAGCAGCTCTAGGACTAGCGGGGGCCTCACAGATACGCAGTATTTT. Residues: CASSSRTSGGLTDTQYF.

This clone came up once. The genes are TRBV7-2 and TRBJ2-3; 7 bases are shared with TRBD2. CDR3 length: 17 amino acids. The germline CDR1 and CDR2 sequences are SGHTA and FQGNSA. V lost 0 bases and J lost 1; bases outside the gene matches: 7. The CDR3 DNA follows: TGTGCCAGCAGCTTAGCGGGCCTAGCGGTCCGCACAGATACGCAGTATTTT. This gives the protein CASSLAGLAVRTDTQYF.

This clone turned up a few times. V is TRBV19 and J is TRBJ2-3; D not resolved. Trimming pared 1 base from V and 0 bases from J, leaving 17 bases between. The CDR3 has 18 residues. The V gene's germline CDR1 is LNHDA and CDR2 SQIVND (reference sequence). DNA for the CDR3: TGTGCCAGTAGTATAGGTCTGGCGAGGCGGTTTAGCACAGATACGCAGTATTTT. It yields the protein CASSIGLARRFSTDTQYF. Together with reference TRBV19 and TRBJ2-3, the CDR3 gives the full variable domain: DGGITQSPKYLFRKEGQNVTLSCEQNLNHDAMYWYRQDPGQGLRLIYYSQIVNDFQKGDIAEGYSVSREKKESFPLTVTSAQKNPTAFYLCASSIGLARRFSTDTQYFGPGTRLTVL.

For the CDR3, the DNA is TGTGCCAGCAGCGCCAGATCACGACAGGGAAATGAGCAGTTCTTC. Translated: CASSARSRQGNEQFF. The chain recombines TRBV9 with TRBJ2-1, with 7 bases that match TRBD1. Germline CDR1 SGDLS, CDR2 YYNGEE. V lost 3 bases to trimming and J lost 7 bases; unmatched junction nucleotides: 10. This CDR3 spans 15 amino acids.

V usage is TRBV4-2 and J usage is TRBJ2-2; no clear D. V lost 1 base to trimming and J lost 3 bases, with 9 bases between them. In germline, CDR1 is LGHNA, CDR2 YNFKEQ. The CDR3 runs 15 residues. Here the CDR3 reads CASSQGTEYTGELFF. The CDR3 nucleotides are TGTGCCAGCAGCCAAGGGACGGAATACACCGGGGAGCTGTTTTTT.

The rearrangement links TRBV5-8 to TRBJ1-1; D is undetermined. The CDR3 extends over 12 amino acids. The germline V gene encodes CDR1 SGHTS and CDR2 YDEGEE. Trimming took off 2 bases at V and 1 base at J, with 3 bases between the two ends. CDR3 coding DNA: TGTGCCAGCAGCTTTGCGAACACTGAAGCTTTCTTT. Amino acids: CASSFANTEAFF.

The rearrangement joins TRBV7-9 to TRBJ1-1; TRBD1 aligns across 8 bases. Per the germline V gene, CDR1 is SEHNR and CDR2 is FQNEAQ (reference sequence). The CDR3 totals 15 residues. V shed 5 bases, J shed 1 base, and the junction held 6 bases outside the gene matches. The CDR3 loop is CASSPRTGRNTEAFF. Here the CDR3 DNA reads TGTGCCAGCAGCCCTCGGACAGGGAGGAACACTGAAGCTTTCTTT. Variable domain in full (rest from reference TRBV7-9 and TRBJ1-1): DTGVSQNPRHKITKRGQNVTFRCDPISEHNRLYWYRQTLGQGPEFLTYFQNEAQLEKSRLLSDRFSAERPKGSFSTLEIQRTEQGDSAMYLCASSPRTGRNTEAFFGQGTRLTVV.

The J gene is TRBJ2-1, the V gene TRBV20-1; no clear D. V dropped 0 bases and J dropped 9 bases, with 6 bases sitting between them. The CDR3 consists of 11 residues. Looked up from germline, CDR1 is DFQATT and CDR2 is SNEGSKA (reference sequence). The CDR3 spells CSARDWGEQFF. As DNA, the CDR3 is TGCAGTGCTAGAGATTGGGGTGAGCAGTTCTTC.

Points on this clone: In the same sample, other DNA sequences code for this CDR3. CDR3 protein: CASSLGDNYGYTF. CDR3 sequence (DNA): TGCGCCAGCAGCTTGGGGGACAACTATGGCTACACCTTC. V usage is TRBV5-1 and J usage is TRBJ1-2; a weak D match, TRBD1 (5 bases). Germline assignment: CDR1 SGHRS and CDR2 YFSETQ. V lost 0 bases to trimming and J lost 2 bases, with 5 bases between them. The CDR3 loop spans 13 amino acids.

Written as DNA, the CDR3 is TGCGCCAGCAGTCTTTTTGACCGGACTGAAGCTTTCTTT. Its translation: CASSLFDRTEAFF. V usage is TRBV5-1 and J usage is TRBJ1-1, with unresolved D. This CDR3 has 13 amino acids. Germline values: CDR1 SGHRS, CDR2 YFSETQ. Trimming took 5 bases from V and 5 from J, leaving 13 bases between them.

There are a few counts of this clone. This chain uses TRBV27 with TRBJ1-4; the match to TRBD1 covers 7 bases. This CDR3 region has 16 residues. V trimming: 3 bases; J trimming: 0 bases; junction bases outside the gene matches: 4. Germline CDR1 is MNHEY and CDR2 is SMNVEV (reference sequence). In DNA, the CDR3 is TGTGCCAGCAGTTTCAGGGGGTACGCAACTAATGAAAAACTGTTTTTT. Residues: CASSFRGYATNEKLFF.

This rearrangement joins TRBV11-2 to TRBJ2-5, with 12 nucleotides matching TRBD2. This CDR3 has 17 amino acids. Losses at the gene ends were 4 bases for V and 1 base for J; bases not matched to a gene: 7. Germline V gives CDR1 SGHAT, CDR2 FQNNGV. The CDR3 DNA reads TGTGCCAGCAGCTCCCTGACTAGCGGGGGATCCCAAGAGACCCAGTACTTC. It translates to CASSSLTSGGSQETQYF.

The CDR3 DNA is TGCGCCAGCAGCTTGGATGGGGATGGCAATCAGCCCCAGCATTTT. Protein product: CASSLDGDGNQPQHF. This chain links TRBV5-1 with TRBJ1-5; D unclear. The V gene's germline CDR1 is SGHRS and CDR2 YFSETQ. The CDR3 contains 15 residues. V was shortened by 0 bases and J by 2 bases, with 9 bases between the two germline ends.

The rearrangement links TRBV19 to TRBJ1-2, with a weak D call TRBD1 (6 bases). The CDR3 contains 15 residues. Trimming stripped 4 bases from V and 1 base from J, with 13 bases between. The germline V gene encodes CDR1 LNHDA and CDR2 SQIVND (reference sequence). DNA of the CDR3: TGTGCCAGTAGTACCAGGGACATTCTTAACTATGGCTACACCTTC. Translation gives CASSTRDILNYGYTF.

This clone appeared a few times. CDR3 nucleotides: TGCGCCAGCAGTGCTGTGAATGAGCAGTTCTTC. It codes for CASSAVNEQFF. V and J are TRBV10-2 and TRBJ2-1; the D is unclear. From germline, CDR1 is WSHSY and CDR2 SAAADI. This CDR3 has 11 residues. V lost 4 bases and J 7 bases, leaving 5 bases between the germline ends.

This chain joins TRBV12-3 or TRBV12-4 and TRBJ2-3, with D uncertain. This CDR3 is built from 12 residues. Trimming took off 7 bases at V and 4 bases at J, with 9 bases between the two ends. The CDR3 here is CASNSGADTQYF. Written as DNA, the CDR3 is TGTGCCAGCAATAGTGGGGCAGATACGCAGTATTTT.